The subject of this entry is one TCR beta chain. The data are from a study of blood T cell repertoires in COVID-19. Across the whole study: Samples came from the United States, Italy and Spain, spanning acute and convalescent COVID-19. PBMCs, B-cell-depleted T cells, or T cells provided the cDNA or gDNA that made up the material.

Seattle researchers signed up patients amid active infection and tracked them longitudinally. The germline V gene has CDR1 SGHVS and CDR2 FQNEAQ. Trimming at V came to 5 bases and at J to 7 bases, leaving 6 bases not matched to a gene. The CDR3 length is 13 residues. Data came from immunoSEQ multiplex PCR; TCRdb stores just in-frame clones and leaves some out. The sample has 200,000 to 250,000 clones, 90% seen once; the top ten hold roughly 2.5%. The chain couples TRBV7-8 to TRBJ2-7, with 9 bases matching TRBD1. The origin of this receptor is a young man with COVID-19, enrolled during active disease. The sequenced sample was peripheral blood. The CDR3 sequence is CASSLDRGREQYF. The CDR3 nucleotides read TGTGCCAGCAGCCTGGACAGGGGTCGGGAGCAGTACTTC.